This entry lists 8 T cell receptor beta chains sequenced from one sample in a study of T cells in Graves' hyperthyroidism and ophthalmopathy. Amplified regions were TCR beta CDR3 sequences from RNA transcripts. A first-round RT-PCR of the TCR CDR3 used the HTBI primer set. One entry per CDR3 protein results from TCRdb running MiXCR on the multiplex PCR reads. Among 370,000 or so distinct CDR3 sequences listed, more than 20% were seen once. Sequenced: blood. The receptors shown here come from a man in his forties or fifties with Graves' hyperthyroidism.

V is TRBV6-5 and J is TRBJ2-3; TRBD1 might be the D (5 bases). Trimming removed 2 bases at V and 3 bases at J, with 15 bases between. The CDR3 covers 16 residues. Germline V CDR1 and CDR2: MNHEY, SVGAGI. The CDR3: CASSYPGLRKTDTQYF. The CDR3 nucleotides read TGTGCCAGCAGTTACCCAGGGCTCAGGAAGACAGATACGCAGTATTTT.

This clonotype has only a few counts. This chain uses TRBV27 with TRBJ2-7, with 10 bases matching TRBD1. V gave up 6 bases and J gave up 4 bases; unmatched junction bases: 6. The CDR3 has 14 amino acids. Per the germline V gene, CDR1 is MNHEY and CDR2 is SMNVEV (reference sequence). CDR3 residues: CASSSGDRGYEQYF. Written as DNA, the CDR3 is TGTGCCAGCAGCTCCGGGGACAGGGGTTACGAGCAGTACTTC.

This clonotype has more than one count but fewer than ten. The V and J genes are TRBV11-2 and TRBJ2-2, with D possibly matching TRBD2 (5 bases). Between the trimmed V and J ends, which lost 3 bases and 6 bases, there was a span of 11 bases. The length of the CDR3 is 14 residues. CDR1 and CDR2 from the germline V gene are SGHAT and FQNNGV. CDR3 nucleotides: TGTGCCAGCAGCTTGGTATCGGACTCCGGGGAGCTGTTTTTT. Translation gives CASSLVSDSGELFF.

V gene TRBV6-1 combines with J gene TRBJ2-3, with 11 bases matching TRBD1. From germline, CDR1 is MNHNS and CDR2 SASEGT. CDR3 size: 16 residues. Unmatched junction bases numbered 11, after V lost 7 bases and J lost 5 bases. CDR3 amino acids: CASKIRTGGDGDTQYF. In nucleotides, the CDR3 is TGTGCCAGCAAAATCAGGACAGGGGGCGACGGAGATACGCAGTATTTT.

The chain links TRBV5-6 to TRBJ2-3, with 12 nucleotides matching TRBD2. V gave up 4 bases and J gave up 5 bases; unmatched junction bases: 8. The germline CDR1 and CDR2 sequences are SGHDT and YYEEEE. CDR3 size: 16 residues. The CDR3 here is CASSHGLAGSQDTQYF. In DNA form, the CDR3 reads TGTGCCAGCAGCCATGGACTAGCGGGAAGTCAAGATACGCAGTATTTT.

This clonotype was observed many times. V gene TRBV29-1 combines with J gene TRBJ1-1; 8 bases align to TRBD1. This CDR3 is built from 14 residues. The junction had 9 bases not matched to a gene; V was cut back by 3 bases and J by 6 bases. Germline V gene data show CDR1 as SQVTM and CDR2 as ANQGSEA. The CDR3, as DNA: TGCAGCGTTGAGCGGACAGGGCGAGGATCTGAAGCTTTCTTT. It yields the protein CSVERTGRGSEAFF.

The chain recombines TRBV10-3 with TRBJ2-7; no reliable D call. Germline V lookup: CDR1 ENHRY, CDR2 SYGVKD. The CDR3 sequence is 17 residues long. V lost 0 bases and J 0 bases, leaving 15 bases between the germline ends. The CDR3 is CAISESGRSATSYEQYF. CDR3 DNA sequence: TGTGCCATCAGTGAGTCAGGGCGGTCAGCAACCTCCTACGAGCAGTACTTC.

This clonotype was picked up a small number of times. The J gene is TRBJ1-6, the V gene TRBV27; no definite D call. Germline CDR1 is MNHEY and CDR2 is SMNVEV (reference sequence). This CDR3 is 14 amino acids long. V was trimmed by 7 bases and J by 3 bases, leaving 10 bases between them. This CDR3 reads CASTGVGYNSPLHF. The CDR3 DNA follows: TGTGCCAGCACCGGGGTGGGCTATAATTCACCCCTCCACTTT.